The 19 T cell receptor beta chains given below trace back to one sample, sequenced in a study of glioma-infiltrating T cells after dendritic cell vaccination. Profiled with immunoSEQ multiplex PCR; TCRdb holds only in-frame clones, not every one. The sample includes about 100,000 clones, 79% of them seen just once. Source: blood, taken before dendritic cell vaccination. These TCRs come from a human donor with glioblastoma.

The chain combines TRBV19 with TRBJ2-7; the D gene is possibly TRBD1 (6 bases). The germline V gene encodes CDR1 LNHDA and CDR2 SQIVND (reference sequence). This CDR3 has 14 amino acids. With 1 base removed from V and 6 bases from J, the gap between germline ends came to 13 bases. CDR3 region: CASSIAPTGTEQYF. CDR3 DNA sequence: TGTGCCAGTAGTATAGCACCCACAGGGACCGAGCAGTACTTC.

This rearrangement joins TRBV29-1 to TRBJ1-1; 8 positions agree with TRBD1. The CDR3 is made up of 15 amino acids. CDR1 is SQVTM, CDR2 ANQGSEA, per germline. V trimming: 5 bases; J trimming: 0 bases; junction bases outside the gene matches: 8. DNA of the CDR3: TGCAGCGTTATCCGGGACAGGATAATGAACACTGAAGCTTTCTTT. It translates to CSVIRDRIMNTEAFF.

A few counts support this clone. The chain has TRBV19 and TRBJ1-4; D uncertain. Between the trimmed V and J ends, which lost 0 bases and 7 bases, there was a span of 12 bases. CDR1 and CDR2 (germline): LNHDA, SQIVND (reference sequence). CDR3 length: 15 amino acids. The CDR3 is CASSIDSWRPEKLFF. The CDR3 DNA is TGTGCCAGTAGTATAGATTCGTGGAGGCCTGAAAAACTGTTTTTT. Variable domain in full (rest from reference TRBV19 and TRBJ1-4): DGGITQSPKYLFRKEGQNVTLSCEQNLNHDAMYWYRQDPGQGLRLIYYSQIVNDFQKGDIAEGYSVSREKKESFPLTVTSAQKNPTAFYLCASSIDSWRPEKLFFGSGTQLSVL.

J is TRBJ2-7 and V is TRBV5-1; TRBD1 might be the D (5 bases). Germline V gene lookup returns CDR1 SGHRS and CDR2 YFSETQ. Trimming pared 0 bases from V and 0 bases from J, leaving 7 bases between. This CDR3 region has 14 residues. The CDR3 nucleotides are TGCGCCAGCAGCTTGGTTGGGGCCTCCTACGAGCAGTACTTC. Its protein is CASSLVGASYEQYF.

V usage is TRBV19 and J usage is TRBJ1-5; 10 nucleotides agree with TRBD1. Trimming removed 5 bases from V and 6 bases from J; junction bases left unmatched: 10. The CDR3 sequence is 16 residues long. Germline CDR1 LNHDA, CDR2 SQIVND (reference sequence). The CDR3 coding sequence is TGTGCCAGTAGTTTCCCGACAGGGGGCGGAATTCAGCCCCAGCATTTT. It is translated as CASSFPTGGGIQPQHF.

The chain links TRBV2 to TRBJ1-4; weak D call: TRBD1 (5 bases). This CDR3 spans 17 amino acids. Per germline, CDR1 SNHLY and CDR2 FYNNEI. V was clipped by 6 bases and J by 5 bases, with 22 bases between them. Here the CDR3 DNA reads TGTGCCAGCAGCCGGGTAGGAAAGGGGCGGCCAAATGAAAAACTGTTTTTT. Its protein is CASSRVGKGRPNEKLFF.

The chain links TRBV5-4 to TRBJ2-5; D is possibly TRBD1 (6 bases). CDR3 size: 14 residues. The germline V and J ends were trimmed by 4 bases and 1 base, with 11 bases remaining between them. The V gene's germline CDR1 is SGHNT and CDR2 YYREEE (reference sequence). This CDR3 reads CASSTGQLQETQYF. In DNA form, the CDR3 reads TGTGCCAGCAGCACTGGACAGCTCCAAGAGACCCAGTACTTC.

This sequence joins TRBV5-4 and TRBJ1-2; perhaps TRBD1 as D (5 bases). V was clipped by 10 bases and J by 10 bases, with 17 bases between them. CDR1 is SGHNT, CDR2 YYREEE, per germline (reference sequence). The CDR3 runs to 11 residues. CDR3 sequence reads: CAGEGPGSYTF. The DNA of the CDR3 is TGTGCCGGGGAGGGGCCCGGATCCTACACCTTC.

This clone was observed a few times. The chain couples TRBV19 to TRBJ2-7; maybe TRBD1 (5 bases). From germline, CDR1 is LNHDA and CDR2 SQIVND (reference sequence). CDR3 length: 15 residues. V lost 4 bases to trimming and J lost 2 bases, with 15 bases between them. The CDR3 nucleotides read TGTGCCAGTAGTACTTTCCTTCAGGGCACCTACGAGCAGTACTTC. As protein: CASSTFLQGTYEQYF. The entire variable domain, with the rest obtained from reference TRBV19 and TRBJ2-7, is as follows: DGGITQSPKYLFRKEGQNVTLSCEQNLNHDAMYWYRQDPGQGLRLIYYSQIVNDFQKGDIAEGYSVSREKKESFPLTVTSAQKNPTAFYLCASSTFLQGTYEQYFGPGTRLTVT.

There are a few counts of this clone. The rearrangement links TRBV6-1 to TRBJ1-5; 10 bases agree with TRBD1. Germline loops: CDR1 MNHNS, CDR2 SASEGT. This CDR3 has 14 residues. Losses at the gene ends were 3 bases for V and 6 bases for J; bases not matched to a gene: 2. CDR3 in DNA: TGTGCCAGCAGTGAGACAGGGGGCGGTCAGCCCCAGCATTTT. The encoded protein is CASSETGGGQPQHF.

V and J are TRBV6-5 and TRBJ2-1; 7 bases align to TRBD1. Germline lookup yields CDR1 MNHEY and CDR2 SVGAGI. The CDR3 runs to 14 residues. The junction had 3 bases not matched to a gene; V was cut back by 5 bases and J by 2 bases. The CDR3 region is CASSRDSPYNEQFF. The CDR3 coding sequence is TGTGCCAGCAGTCGGGACAGCCCCTACAATGAGCAGTTCTTC.

The chain joins TRBV6-1 to TRBJ2-5, with D perhaps matching TRBD2 (6 bases). The CDR3 totals 14 residues. Trimming took off 6 bases at V and 4 bases at J, with 15 bases between the two ends. Per the germline V gene, CDR1 is MNHNS and CDR2 is SASEGT. As DNA, the CDR3 is TGTGCCAGCAGGCGGGGTCTGGGAGGAGAGACCCAGTACTTC. Protein product: CASRRGLGGETQYF.

The chain recombines TRBV10-3 with TRBJ2-2, with 8 bases that match TRBD1. V trimming: 10 bases; J trimming: 3 bases; junction bases outside the gene matches: 7. This CDR3 is 14 amino acids long. Germline V lookup: CDR1 ENHRY, CDR2 SYGVKD. The CDR3 spells CASFRGLDTGELFF. The CDR3 DNA is TGTGCCAGTTTCAGGGGGCTCGACACCGGGGAGCTGTTTTTT.

The chain recombines TRBV19 with TRBJ2-7; 9 nucleotides align to TRBD1. CDR1 is LNHDA, CDR2 SQIVND, per germline (reference sequence). The trim removed 6 bases at V and 9 bases at J, leaving 12 bases unmatched. The CDR3 sequence is 14 residues long. CDR3 region: CASRPGTGYTRQYF. CDR3 nucleotide sequence: TGTGCCAGTAGACCCGGGACAGGGTACACGCGGCAGTACTTC.

The chain employs TRBV5-8 and TRBJ2-7; tentatively, D is TRBD2 (7 bases). This CDR3 is 13 amino acids long. V was clipped by 5 bases and J by 3 bases, with 12 bases between them. Germline V gene lookup returns CDR1 SGHTS and CDR2 YDEGEE. The CDR3 nucleotides read TGTGCCAGCAGGGGGGAGGGACACTACGAGCAGTACTTC. It specifies CASRGEGHYEQYF.

This sequence joins TRBV30 and TRBJ2-7; the D gene is possibly TRBD2 (5 bases). The V end was cut by 8 bases, the J end by 3 bases, with 20 bases between. CDR3 length equals 14 residues. Per germline, CDR1 GTSNPN and CDR2 SVGIG (reference sequence). CDR3 in DNA: TGTGCCCGAAAAGACAAGCGGTCCGTCTACGAGCAGTACTTC. Amino acid sequence: CARKDKRSVYEQYF.

DNA of the CDR3: TGCGCCAGCAGCTTGGGAGGGCAAAGCTCCTATAATTCACCCCTCCACTTT. This sequence encodes CASSLGGQSSYNSPLHF. The V gene is TRBV5-1, the J gene TRBJ1-6, with no clear D. Trimming removed 0 bases at V and 0 bases at J, with 10 bases between. This CDR3 is 17 amino acids long. Germline V gene data show CDR1 as SGHRS and CDR2 as YFSETQ.

V is TRBV30 and J is TRBJ1-4; no reliable D call. The CDR3 contains 10 residues. The germline gives CDR1 GTSNPN, CDR2 SVGIG (reference sequence). The V end was cut by 7 bases, the J end by 6 bases, with 6 bases between. CDR3 sequence (DNA): TGTGCCTTGGGAGATGAAAAACTGTTTTTT. Its protein is CALGDEKLFF.

The chain has TRBV7-8 and TRBJ1-1; weak D call: TRBD1 (6 bases). The germline V and J ends were trimmed by 8 bases and 5 bases, with 12 bases remaining between them. The germline gives CDR1 SGHVS, CDR2 FQNEAQ. The CDR3 has 12 amino acids. The CDR3 loop is CASGRGWTEAFF. For the CDR3, the DNA is TGTGCCAGCGGGAGGGGGTGGACTGAAGCTTTCTTT. Filled out from reference TRBV7-8 and TRBJ1-1, the complete variable domain reads GAGVSQSPRYKVAKRGQDVALRCDPISGHVSLFWYQQALGQGPEFLTYFQNEAQLDKSGLPSDRFFAERPEGSVSTLKIQRTQQEDSAVYLCASGRGWTEAFFGQGTRLTVV.